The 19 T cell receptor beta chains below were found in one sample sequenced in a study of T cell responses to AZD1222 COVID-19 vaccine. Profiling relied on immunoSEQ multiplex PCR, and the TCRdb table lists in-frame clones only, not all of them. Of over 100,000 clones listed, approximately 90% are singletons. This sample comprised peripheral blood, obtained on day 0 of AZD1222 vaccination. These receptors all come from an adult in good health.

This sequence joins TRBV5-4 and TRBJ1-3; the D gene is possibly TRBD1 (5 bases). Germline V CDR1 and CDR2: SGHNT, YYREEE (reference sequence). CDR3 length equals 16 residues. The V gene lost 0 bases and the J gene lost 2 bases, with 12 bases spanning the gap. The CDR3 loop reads CASSLVPGFTGNTIYF. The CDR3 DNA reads TGTGCCAGCAGCTTGGTCCCAGGGTTCACTGGAAACACCATATATTTT.

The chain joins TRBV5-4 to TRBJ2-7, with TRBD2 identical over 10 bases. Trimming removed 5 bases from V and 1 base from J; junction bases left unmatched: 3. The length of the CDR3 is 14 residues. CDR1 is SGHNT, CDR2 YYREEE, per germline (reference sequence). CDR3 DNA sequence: TGTGCCAGCAGTTTAGCGGGGGGTTCCTACGAGCAGTACTTC. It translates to CASSLAGGSYEQYF.

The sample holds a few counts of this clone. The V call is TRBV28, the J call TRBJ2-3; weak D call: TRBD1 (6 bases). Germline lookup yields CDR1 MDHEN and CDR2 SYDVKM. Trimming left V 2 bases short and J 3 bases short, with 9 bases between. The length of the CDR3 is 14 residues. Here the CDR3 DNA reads TGTGCCAGCAGTTTAAACAGGGCAACAGATACGCAGTATTTT. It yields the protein CASSLNRATDTQYF.

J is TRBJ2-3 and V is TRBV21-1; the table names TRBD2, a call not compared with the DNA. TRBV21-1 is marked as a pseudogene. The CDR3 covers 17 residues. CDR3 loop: CASRGSGGPPEEDTQYF. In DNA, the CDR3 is TGTGCCAGCAGGGGGAGCGGGGGGCCCCCGGAGGAAGATACGCAGTATTTT.

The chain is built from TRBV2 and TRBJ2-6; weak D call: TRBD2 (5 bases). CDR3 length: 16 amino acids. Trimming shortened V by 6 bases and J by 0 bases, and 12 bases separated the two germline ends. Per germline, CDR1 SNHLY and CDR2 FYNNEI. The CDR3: CASRLQTTSGANVLTF. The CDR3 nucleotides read TGTGCCAGCAGACTACAGACTACCTCTGGGGCCAACGTCCTGACTTTC.

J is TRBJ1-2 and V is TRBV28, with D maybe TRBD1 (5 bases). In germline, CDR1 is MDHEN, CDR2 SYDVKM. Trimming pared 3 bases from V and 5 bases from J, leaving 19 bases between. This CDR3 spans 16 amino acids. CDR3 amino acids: CASSLQGPSGTYGYTF. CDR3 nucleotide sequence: TGTGCCAGCAGTTTGCAGGGCCCCAGCGGGACGTATGGCTACACCTTC.

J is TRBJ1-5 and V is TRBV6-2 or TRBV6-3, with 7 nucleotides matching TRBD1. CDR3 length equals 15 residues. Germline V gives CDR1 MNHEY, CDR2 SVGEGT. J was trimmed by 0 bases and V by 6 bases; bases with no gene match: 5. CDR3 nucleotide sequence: TGTGCCAGCAGCCAGGGGGGCGGTAGCAATCAGCCCCAGCATTTT. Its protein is CASSQGGGSNQPQHF.

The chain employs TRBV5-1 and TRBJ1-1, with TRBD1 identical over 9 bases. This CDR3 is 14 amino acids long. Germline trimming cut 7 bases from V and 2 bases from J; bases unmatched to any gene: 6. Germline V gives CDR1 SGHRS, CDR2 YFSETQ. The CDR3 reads CASGTGSGNTEAFF. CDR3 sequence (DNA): TGCGCCAGCGGGACAGGGTCCGGAAACACTGAAGCTTTCTTT.

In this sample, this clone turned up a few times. CDR3 protein: CASSQEGFRGNQPQHF. The CDR3 region has the DNA TGTGCCAGCAGCCAAGAAGGCTTTCGAGGCAATCAGCCCCAGCATTTT. The chain links TRBV3-1 (or the pseudogene TRBV3-2) to TRBJ1-5; no firm D call. The CDR3 runs to 16 residues. The V end lost 0 bases, the J end lost 2 bases, and 11 bases lay between the germline ends. Germline V gene data show CDR1 as LGHDT and CDR2 as YNNKEL (reference sequence).

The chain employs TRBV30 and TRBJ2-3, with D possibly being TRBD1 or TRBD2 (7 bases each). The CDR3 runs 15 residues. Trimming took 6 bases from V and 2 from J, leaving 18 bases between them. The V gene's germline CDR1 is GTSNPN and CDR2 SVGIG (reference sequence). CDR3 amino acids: CACSPGGANTDTQYF. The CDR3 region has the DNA TGTGCCTGTAGCCCAGGGGGGGCTAACACAGATACGCAGTATTTT.

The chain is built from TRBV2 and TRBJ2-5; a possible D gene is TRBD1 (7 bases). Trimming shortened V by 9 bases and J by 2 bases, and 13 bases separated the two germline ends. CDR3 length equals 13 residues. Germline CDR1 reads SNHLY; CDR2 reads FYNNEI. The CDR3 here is CASRQGGQETQYF. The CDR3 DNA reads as TGTGCCAGTCGGCAGGGGGGACAAGAGACCCAGTACTTC.

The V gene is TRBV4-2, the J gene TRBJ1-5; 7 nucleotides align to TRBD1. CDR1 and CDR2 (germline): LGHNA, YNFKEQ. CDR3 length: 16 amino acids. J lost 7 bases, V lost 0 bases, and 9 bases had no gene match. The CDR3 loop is CASSQDRSGGMQPQHF. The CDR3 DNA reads TGTGCCAGCAGCCAAGACAGGTCAGGGGGTATGCAGCCCCAGCATTTT.

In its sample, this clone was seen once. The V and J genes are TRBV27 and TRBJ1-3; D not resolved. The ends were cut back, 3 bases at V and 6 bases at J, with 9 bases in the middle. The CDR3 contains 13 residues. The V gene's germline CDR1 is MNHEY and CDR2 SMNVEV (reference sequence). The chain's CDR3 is CASSFSGENTIYF. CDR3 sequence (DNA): TGTGCCAGCAGTTTTTCCGGTGAAAACACCATATATTTT.

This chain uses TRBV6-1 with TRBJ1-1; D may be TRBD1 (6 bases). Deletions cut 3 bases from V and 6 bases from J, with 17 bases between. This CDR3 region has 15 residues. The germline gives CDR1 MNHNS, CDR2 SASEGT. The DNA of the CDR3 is TGTGCCAGCAGTGAGCGAGGGGGGCCTGGGGCTGAAGCTTTCTTT. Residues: CASSERGGPGAEAFF.

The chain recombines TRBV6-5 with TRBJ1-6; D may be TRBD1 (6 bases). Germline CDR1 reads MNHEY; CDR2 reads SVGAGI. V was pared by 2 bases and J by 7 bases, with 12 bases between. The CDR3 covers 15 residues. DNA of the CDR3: TGTGCCAGCAGTTACGGGGGGCAGCCGAATTCACCCCTCCACTTT. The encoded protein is CASSYGGQPNSPLHF.

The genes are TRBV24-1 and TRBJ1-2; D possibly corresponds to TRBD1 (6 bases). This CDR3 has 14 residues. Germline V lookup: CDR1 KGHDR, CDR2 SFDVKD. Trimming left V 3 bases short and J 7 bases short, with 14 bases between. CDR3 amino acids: CATSDTDRTGGYTF. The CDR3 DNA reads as TGTGCCACCAGTGATACCGACAGGACGGGTGGCTACACCTTC.

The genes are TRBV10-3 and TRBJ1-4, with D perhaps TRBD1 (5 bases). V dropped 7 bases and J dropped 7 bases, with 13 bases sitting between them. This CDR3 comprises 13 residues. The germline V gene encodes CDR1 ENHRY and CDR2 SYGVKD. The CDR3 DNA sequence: TGTGCCATCACGGGAGGGGTTGGTGAAAAACTGTTTTTT. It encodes CAITGGVGEKLFF.

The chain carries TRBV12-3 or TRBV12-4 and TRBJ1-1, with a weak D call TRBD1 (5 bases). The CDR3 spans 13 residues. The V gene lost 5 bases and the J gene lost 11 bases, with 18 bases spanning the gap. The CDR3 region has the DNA TGTGCCAGCAGTCCGGGACCCCCGTGGATTGCTTTCTTT. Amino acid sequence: CASSPGPPWIAFF.

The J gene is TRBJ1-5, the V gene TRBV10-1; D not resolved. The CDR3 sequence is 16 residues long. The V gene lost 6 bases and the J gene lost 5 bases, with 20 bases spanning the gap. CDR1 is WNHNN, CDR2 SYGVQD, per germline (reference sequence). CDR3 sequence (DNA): TGCGCCAGCAGATCCGTATTTCGCCCCAACCATCAGCCCCAGCATTTT. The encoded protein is CASRSVFRPNHQPQHF.